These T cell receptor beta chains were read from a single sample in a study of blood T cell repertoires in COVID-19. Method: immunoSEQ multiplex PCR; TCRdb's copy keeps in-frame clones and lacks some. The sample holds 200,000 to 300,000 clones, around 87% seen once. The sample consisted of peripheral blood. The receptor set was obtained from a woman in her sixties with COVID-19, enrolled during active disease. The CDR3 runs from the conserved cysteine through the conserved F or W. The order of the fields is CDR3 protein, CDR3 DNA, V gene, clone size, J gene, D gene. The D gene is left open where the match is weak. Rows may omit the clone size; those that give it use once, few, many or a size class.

CASVGAGGWNTEAFF TGTGCCAGCGTGGGGGCAGGGGGCTGGAACACTGAAGCTTTCTTT TRBV2 - TRBJ1-1 TRBD1
CASSRQGADTEAFF TGTGCCAGCAGCCGCCAGGGGGCTGACACTGAAGCTTTCTTT TRBV3-1/TRBV3-2 few TRBJ1-1 TRBD1
CASSLSPGASYEQYF TGTGCCAGCAGCTTATCTCCCGGAGCTTCCTACGAGCAGTACTTC TRBV7-2 - TRBJ2-7 -
CASRPVTGLNTEAFF TGTGCCAGCAGACCTGTAACAGGCTTGAACACTGAAGCTTTCTTT TRBV14 - TRBJ1-1 -
CASSHTVSYNEQFF TGCGCCAGCAGTCATACAGTAAGCTACAATGAGCAGTTCTTC TRBV23-1 - TRBJ2-1 -
CAWAKDRVLYGYTF TGTGCCTGGGCCAAGGACAGAGTCCTCTATGGCTACACCTTC TRBV30 - TRBJ1-2 -
CASSLDRVLSYEQYF TGTGCCAGCAGCTTAGACAGGGTCCTTTCCTACGAGCAGTACTTC TRBV7-2 - TRBJ2-7 -
CASSLGGTRGGETQYF TGTGCCAGCAGCTTGGGAGGGACTAGGGGTGGAGAGACCCAGTACTTC TRBV5-4 - TRBJ2-5 TRBD2
CSAEINSGNTIYF TGCAGCGCTGAAATAAACTCTGGAAACACCATATATTTT TRBV29-1 - TRBJ1-3 -
CASTRLAGGPRGEQYF TGCGCCAGCACCCGACTAGCGGGAGGGCCCAGGGGCGAGCAGTACTTC TRBV10-1 - TRBJ2-7 TRBD2
CASSPLYRGGTEAFF TGTGCCAGCAGCCCACTTTACAGGGGGGGCACTGAAGCTTTCTTT TRBV5-8 once TRBJ1-1 TRBD1
CASSFEGRGKLFF TGTGCCAGCAGTTTTGAGGGTAGAGGAAAACTGTTTTTT TRBV27 - TRBJ1-4 -
CASSPRGGTNQPQHF TGTGCCAGCTCACCGCGGGGAGGGACCAATCAGCCCCAGCATTTT TRBV18 - TRBJ1-5 -
CASSLLQGNYGYTF TGTGCCAGTAGTCTCCTACAGGGCAACTATGGCTACACCTTC TRBV19 few TRBJ1-2 -
CASSLSRVANTGELFF TGCGCCAGCAGCTTGTCCAGGGTCGCGAACACCGGGGAGCTGTTTTTT TRBV5-1 - TRBJ2-2 -
CASSAGTVARNEQFF TGTGCCAGTAGTGCGGGGACAGTCGCAAGGAATGAGCAGTTCTTC TRBV19 once TRBJ2-1 -
CASSIRGGNWYGYTF TGTGCCAGTAGTATAAGGGGGGGCAATTGGTATGGCTACACCTTC TRBV19 - TRBJ1-2 -
CASSLVSGGVEQYF TGCGCCAGCAGCTTGGTTTCCGGGGGGGTCGAGCAGTACTTC TRBV5-1 - TRBJ2-7 TRBD2
CASSQEVSTGWQPQHF TGCGCCAGCAGCCAAGAAGTCTCGACAGGGTGGCAGCCCCAGCATTTT TRBV4-1 - TRBJ1-5 TRBD1
CASSLLHPGTGADYGYTF TGCGCCAGCAGCTTACTCCACCCCGGGACAGGGGCGGACTATGGCTACACCTTC TRBV5-1 - TRBJ1-2 TRBD1
CASSLFGQRSPLHF TGTGCCAGCAGTTTATTTGGACAGCGCTCACCCCTCCACTTT TRBV28 - TRBJ1-6 -
CASSAKNFVNEQFF TGTGCCAGCAGTGCAAAGAACTTCGTTAATGAGCAGTTCTTC TRBV25-1 - TRBJ2-1 -
CASSELTGVNEKLFF TGTGCCAGCAGCGAGTTGACAGGGGTTAATGAAAAACTGTTTTTT TRBV9 - TRBJ1-4 TRBD1
CASSKTSGRFTDTQYF TGTGCCAGTAGTAAGACTAGCGGGAGATTCACAGATACGCAGTATTTT TRBV19 - TRBJ2-3 TRBD2
CASNLRGRETQYF TGTGCCAGCAACCTCAGGGGGAGAGAGACCCAGTACTTC TRBV3-1/TRBV3-2 few TRBJ2-5 TRBD1
CASSQQTGTGTNSPLHF TGCGCCAGCAGCCAACAAACCGGGACAGGGACTAATTCACCCCTCCACTTT TRBV4-3 - TRBJ1-6 TRBD1
CASSTTGPGALHF TGTGCCAGTAGTACCACAGGGCCCGGGGCCCTCCACTTT TRBV19 - TRBJ1-6 -
CASNGGGRNTEAFF TGTGCCAGCAACGGGGGGGGCAGGAACACTGAAGCTTTCTTT TRBV5-4 - TRBJ1-1 -
CASSTGQGINEQFF TGTGCCAGCAGTACGGGACAGGGTATCAATGAGCAGTTCTTC TRBV6-4 - TRBJ2-1 TRBD1
CASRLGQGYQPQHF TGTGCCAGCAGGCTGGGACAGGGATATCAGCCCCAGCATTTT TRBV28 - TRBJ1-5 TRBD1
CASSLGGGTGELFF TGTGCCAGCAGTTTAGGCGGGGGCACCGGGGAGCTGTTTTTT TRBV27 - TRBJ2-2 TRBD2
CASSLSAGANVLTF TGTGCCAGCAGTTTATCTGCTGGGGCCAACGTCCTGACTTTC TRBV28 - TRBJ2-6 -
CASSQGLADSYEQYF TGTGCCAGCAGCCAAGGCCTAGCGGACTCCTACGAGCAGTACTTC TRBV3-1/TRBV3-2 - TRBJ2-7 TRBD2
CASSQGVQVWREGSNQPQHF TGTGCCAGCAGCCAGGGAGTTCAGGTTTGGAGGGAGGGAAGCAATCAGCCCCAGCATTTT TRBV4-2 - TRBJ1-5 -
CASRTGHWAFF TGCGCCAGCAGAACGGGACATTGGGCTTTCTTT TRBV5-1 - TRBJ1-1 -
CASSRGGSGIEQFF TGTGCCAGCAGCCGCGGAGGGAGCGGGATTGAGCAGTTCTTC TRBV7-3 - TRBJ2-1 TRBD2
CASSPKPYEPQHF TGTGCCAGCAGCCCAAAGCCGTACGAACCCCAGCATTTT TRBV28 - TRBJ1-5 -
CASGRDRVDGYTF TGTGCCAGCGGTAGGGACAGGGTGGATGGCTACACCTTC TRBV2 - TRBJ1-2 TRBD1
CAWRTGGPGNTIYF TGTGCCTGGAGAACAGGGGGCCCTGGAAACACCATATATTTT TRBV30 - TRBJ1-3 TRBD1
CSVDGTGGNTIYF TGCAGCGTTGATGGGACAGGTGGAAACACCATATATTTT TRBV29-1 - TRBJ1-3 TRBD1
CATSVLAGGSYNEQFF TGTGCCACCAGTGTTTTAGCGGGAGGTTCCTACAATGAGCAGTTCTTC TRBV24-1 - TRBJ2-1 TRBD2
CASSLARGQGASNTEAFF TGTGCCAGCAGCTTAGCAAGGGGACAGGGGGCGTCGAACACTGAAGCTTTCTTT TRBV7-9 few TRBJ1-1 TRBD1
CASSGGAPGQGYGGELFF TGTGCCAGCAGTGGAGGGGCCCCGGGACAGGGGTATGGCGGGGAGCTGTTTTTT TRBV27 - TRBJ2-2 TRBD1
CASREDRGRVNYGYTF TGTGCCAGCAGAGAGGACAGGGGGCGAGTCAACTATGGCTACACCTTC TRBV28 - TRBJ1-2 TRBD1
CASSLWDRGGGTEAFF TGTGCCAGCAGCTTGTGGGACAGGGGCGGGGGGACTGAAGCTTTCTTT TRBV5-6 - TRBJ1-1 TRBD1
CAISARSGTGAGETQYF TGTGCCATCAGTGCAAGGTCCGGGACAGGGGCCGGAGAGACCCAGTACTTC TRBV10-3 - TRBJ2-5 TRBD1
CASSLGQGYTEAFF TGCGCCAGCAGCCTAGGACAGGGCTACACTGAAGCTTTCTTT TRBV5-1 once TRBJ1-1 TRBD1
CASSEDPPSGTTDTQYF TGTGCCAGCAGCGAAGATCCCCCTAGCGGGACCACAGATACGCAGTATTTT TRBV7-2 - TRBJ2-3 TRBD2
CASRVNRVTEAFF TGTGCCAGCAGAGTTAACAGGGTAACTGAAGCTTTCTTT TRBV6-5 few TRBJ1-1 -
CATSPGAGRDHGYEQYF TGTGCCACCAGCCCTGGGGCAGGGCGAGATCATGGCTACGAGCAGTACTTC TRBV24-1 - TRBJ2-7 -
CASSIRVLQPQHF TGTGCCAGCAGCATCCGGGTCCTTCAGCCCCAGCATTTT TRBV7-2 - TRBJ1-5 -
CASSVAASGRDTQYF TGTGCCAGCAGCGTAGCGGCTAGCGGGAGGGATACGCAGTATTTT TRBV9 few TRBJ2-3 TRBD2
CASSFGGDSYEQYF TGCGCCAGCAGCTTTGGAGGAGATAGCTACGAGCAGTACTTC TRBV5-1 - TRBJ2-7 -
CATSIGGSSNEQFF TGTGCCACCAGCATTGGGGGGTCCTCCAATGAGCAGTTCTTC TRBV15 - TRBJ2-1 -
CASSQLGGRANYGYTF TGTGCCAGCAGCCAATTAGGAGGCAGAGCTAACTATGGCTACACCTTC TRBV3-1/TRBV3-2 - TRBJ1-2 -
CASSYRGPNTEAFF TGTGCCAGCAGTTACCGAGGCCCGAACACTGAAGCTTTCTTT TRBV6-5 - TRBJ1-1 -
CAWSGQWGNEKLFF TGTGCCTGGAGCGGACAGTGGGGGAATGAAAAACTGTTTTTT TRBV30 - TRBJ1-4 -
CASSPMGQEQFF TGTGCCAGCTCACCGATGGGACAGGAGCAGTTCTTC TRBV18 - TRBJ2-1 TRBD1
CASSLGAVNEKLFF TGTGCCAGCAGCTTAGGGGCAGTAAATGAAAAACTGTTTTTT TRBV7-9 - TRBJ1-4 -